This T cell receptor (beta chain) was recorded in a study of blood T cell repertoires in COVID-19. Across the study: Specimens from acute and convalescent COVID-19 originated in the United States, Italy and Spain. Sources were T cells, B-cell-depleted T cells, or PBMCs; the material itself was cDNA or gDNA.

V lost 2 bases to trimming and J lost 6 bases, with 7 bases between them. The CDR3 length is 12 residues. Per the authors' pipeline: Estimation of nucleated cell counts was performed using reference gene primer amplification. Only in-frame clones appear in the TCRdb table, and some are missing; sequencing was by immunoSEQ multiplex PCR. The V and J calls and clone size were taken over from that table, and D and trimming were inferred from the DNA. The table includes 260,000 or so clones, about four fifths detected once. The chain couples TRBV12-3 or TRBV12-4 to TRBJ1-1; D is undetermined. Sample: peripheral blood. The receptor comes from a woman aged 70-85 years with acute or convalescent COVID-19. The CDR3 protein is CASSLTGPEAFF. The CDR3 nucleotides are TGTGCCAGCAGTTTAACCGGTCCTGAAGCTTTCTTT.